Presented here are 9 T cell receptor beta chains from one specimen sequenced in a study of T cells in women clearing cervical HPV infection (dated by TCRdb to the late 2010s). Libraries were built with the immunoSEQ multiplex PCR assay. TCRdb carries this immuneACCESS record with in-frame sequences only. Its versions omit some clonotypes, under half of them owing to an unresolved V gene in the studies checked, with the rest unexplained. The record for this sample contains tens of thousands of clones. In total, the top ten clones hold approximately 34% of the sample. The specimen was blood buffy coat. Receptor source: a woman between 18 and 70 years old with a cervical HPV16 infection that either progressed to CIN3+ or cleared (not recorded which).

Notes on this clone: The read comes to an end 3 residues before the CDR3 does, leaving the germline J gene to fill in the end. The chain uses TRBV29-1 and TRBJ2-1; 8 bases agree with TRBD1. The V segment lost 2 bases and the J segment 6 bases; nucleotides outside the gene matches: 6. From germline, CDR1 is SQVTM and CDR2 ANQGSEA. The CDR3 is 14 amino acids. The CDR3 reads CSVEKGQAINEQFF. The part of the CDR3 DNA that was read is TGCAGCGTTGAAAAGGGACAGGCGATCAATGAG.

With respect to this clone: The CDR3 is cut off 3 residues early in the read; its end comes from the germline J gene. The rearrangement links TRBV20-1 to TRBJ2-5; D gene ambiguous. The CDR3 is made up of 10 amino acids. The germline gives CDR1 DFQATT, CDR2 SNEGSKA (reference sequence). Trimming cost V 3 bases and J 4 bases, with 3 bases left between them. CDR3 bases read: TGCAGTGCTAGCCTAGAGACC. Protein product: CSASLET. The CDR3 in full is CSASLETQYF.

On this clone itself: The read gets to within 3 residues of the CDR3 end, and the germline J gene fills in the rest. V gene TRBV7-3 combines with J gene TRBJ2-1; 12 nucleotides line up with TRBD2. Germline assignment: CDR1 SGHTA and CDR2 FQGTGA. The CDR3 is 17 amino acids. V lost 5 bases, J lost 3 bases, and 8 bases stayed unmatched. The CDR3 is CASSGGTSGPYYNEQFF. The covered CDR3 bases are TGTGCCAGCAGCGGCGGGACTAGCGGGCCTTACTACAATGAG.

Concerning this clone itself: The CDR3 end falls 3 residues outside the read, so it is completed with the germline J gene. The chain employs TRBV5-1 and TRBJ2-7, with D tentatively TRBD1 (5 bases). CDR3 length: 17 amino acids. CDR1 is SGHRS and CDR2 is YFSETQ in the germline V gene. With 0 bases removed from V and 3 bases from J, the gap between germline ends came to 19 bases. The CDR3 DNA, read in part, is TGCGCCAGCAGCTTGGCCTTACAGGTAGGGGTCCACTACGAG. Its protein product is CASSLALQVGVHYE. The entire CDR3 reads CASSLALQVGVHYEQYF.

With regard to this clone: Read coverage stops 3 residues before the CDR3 terminus; the germline J gene supplies the remainder. V usage is TRBV4-2 and J usage is TRBJ2-2, with D tentatively TRBD2 (5 bases). V lost 1 base and J lost 0, with 12 bases in between. The CDR3 is 17 amino acids. Germline V gives CDR1 LGHNA, CDR2 YNFKEQ. The part of the CDR3 DNA that was read is TGTGCCAGCAGCCAAGGCAGGACTGTCGCGAACACCGGGGAG. Protein: CASSQGRTVANTGE. The whole CDR3 protein is CASSQGRTVANTGELFF.

Details on this clone: Coverage ceases 3 residues before the CDR3 finishes, and the germline J gene fills in the end. The rearrangement links TRBV6-2 or TRBV6-3 to TRBJ2-7; 13 bases are shared with TRBD2. Per the germline V gene, CDR1 is MNHEY and CDR2 is SVGEGT. The CDR3 is 16 residues long. The V gene end was trimmed by 2 bases and the J gene end by 4 bases; junction bases not matched to a gene: 5. Incomplete CDR3 DNA: TGTGCCAGCAGTTACGCGAGGACTAGCGGGGGTTACGAG. Amino acid sequence: CASSYARTSGGYE. The complete CDR3 protein is CASSYARTSGGYEQYF.

In the case of this clone: The read halts 3 residues ahead of the CDR3 end, with the missing end drawn from the germline J gene. V gene TRBV7-2 combines with J gene TRBJ1-2, with no clear D. V was trimmed by 5 bases and J by 3 bases, leaving 7 bases between them. This CDR3 is 12 amino acids long. Germline assignment: CDR1 SGHTA and CDR2 FQGNSA. CDR3 sequence: CASSPTYYGYTF. The part of the CDR3 DNA that was read is TGTGCCAGCAGCCCTACCTACTATGGC. Looking up the rest from reference TRBV7-2 and TRBJ1-2 gives the full variable domain: GAGVSQSPSNKVTEKGKDVELRCDPISGHTALYWYRQSLGQGLEFLIYFQGNSAPDKSGLPSDRFSAERTGGSVSTLTIQRTQQEDSAVYLCASSPTYYGYTFGSGTRLTVV.

Comments on this clone: The CDR3 end is not reached by the read, which stops 3 residues before it; the germline J gene fills it in. This chain joins TRBV6-2 or TRBV6-3 and TRBJ1-4; no firm D call. The CDR3 length is 16 residues. Germline V gives CDR1 MNHEY, CDR2 SVGEGT. Trimming removed 10 bases from V and 0 bases from J, with 18 bases in between. CDR3 amino acids: CATTGISLATNEKLFF. The DNA read from the CDR3 is TGTGCCACGACGGGGATTAGCCTTGCAACTAATGAAAAA.

Remarks on this clone: The read terminates 3 residues ahead of where the CDR3 ends, so the germline J gene completes it. This rearrangement joins TRBV7-2 to TRBJ1-2; 8 bases match TRBD1. Germline lookup yields CDR1 SGHTA and CDR2 FQGNSA. V dropped 5 bases and J dropped 4; count of bases not matched to a gene: 0. The CDR3 consists of 12 residues. CDR3 DNA (partial): TGTGCCAGCAGCGACAGGGGCTATGGC. Its translation: CASSDRGYG. The CDR3 reads in full as CASSDRGYGYTF.